These 21 T cell receptor beta chains share one sample of origin, sequenced in a study of beta chain features in type 1 diabetes. Expressed TCRB transcripts were sequenced after all isolated RNA was converted to cDNA. Method: immunoSEQ multiplex PCR; TCRdb's copy keeps in-frame clones and lacks some. The table includes approximately 380,000 clones, about 14% detected once. The sequenced sample consisted of naive CD4+ T cells from blood. These receptors all stem from a woman under 30 in good health.

The V call is TRBV4-1, the J call TRBJ1-5, with a weak D call TRBD1 (6 bases). The CDR3 has 18 amino acids. The germline V and J ends were trimmed by 3 bases and 0 bases, with 18 bases remaining between them. CDR1 MGHRA and CDR2 YSYEKL come from the germline V gene. The CDR3 sequence: CASSHGPDQQGSNQPQHF. The CDR3, as DNA: TGCGCCAGCAGCCACGGGCCCGACCAACAGGGTAGCAATCAGCCCCAGCATTTT.

This clone was detected a few times. The chain couples TRBV2 to TRBJ1-5, with 7 bases fitting TRBD1. From germline, CDR1 is SNHLY and CDR2 FYNNEI. The junction had 6 bases not matched to a gene; V was cut back by 4 bases and J by 6 bases. The CDR3 has 14 residues. CDR3 nucleotides: TGTGCCAGCAGTGGAGAGCAGGGGGTTCAGCCCCAGCATTTT. As protein: CASSGEQGVQPQHF.

V usage is TRBV7-9 and J usage is TRBJ1-1, with 9 bases matching TRBD1. This CDR3 spans 16 amino acids. V dropped 5 bases and J dropped 8; count of bases not matched to a gene: 15. Germline assignment: CDR1 SEHNR and CDR2 FQNEAQ (reference sequence). The CDR3 sequence: CASSPTPGQGAREAFF. The CDR3 DNA follows: TGTGCCAGCAGCCCGACACCGGGACAGGGAGCCAGAGAAGCTTTCTTT.

J is TRBJ2-1 and V is TRBV5-1; 11 bases are shared with TRBD2. This CDR3 is built from 14 residues. V lost 7 bases to trimming and J lost 2 bases; unmatched junction nucleotides: 2. Germline CDR1 reads SGHRS; CDR2 reads YFSETQ. For the CDR3, the DNA is TGCGCCAGCCAACTAGCGGGAGCCTACAATGAGCAGTTCTTC. Translating it yields CASQLAGAYNEQFF.

This clone was seen only once. This chain connects TRBV6-5 to TRBJ2-7; D might be TRBD1 (6 bases). V was cut by 0 bases and J by 3 bases, with 15 bases left in between. The germline V gene encodes CDR1 MNHEY and CDR2 SVGAGI. CDR3 length: 16 amino acids. In DNA form, the CDR3 reads TGTGCCAGCAGTTACTCCCAAACAGGGAAGGGCTACGAGCAGTACTTC. Protein product: CASSYSQTGKGYEQYF.

This clone came up a few times. The chain has TRBV25-1 and TRBJ2-1; 8 positions match TRBD2. The CDR3 totals 17 residues. Losses at the gene ends were 3 bases for V and 4 bases for J; bases not matched to a gene: 11. Germline V gene data show CDR1 as MGHDK and CDR2 as SYGVNS. CDR3 in amino acids: CASSDPQGAGAYNEQFF. CDR3 bases: TGTGCCAGCAGTGACCCCCAGGGAGCGGGAGCATACAATGAGCAGTTCTTC.

This clone came up a few times. This chain links TRBV28 with TRBJ1-1; 7 nucleotides agree with TRBD1. From germline, CDR1 is MDHEN and CDR2 SYDVKM. V lost 8 bases and J lost 0; bases outside the gene matches: 3. The CDR3 is made up of 13 amino acids. In DNA, the CDR3 is TGTGCCAGCGGGGACAGCTTGAACACTGAAGCTTTCTTT. Residues: CASGDSLNTEAFF.

In this sample, this clone turned up a few times. The V gene is TRBV2, the J gene TRBJ2-7, with unresolved D. The germline gives CDR1 SNHLY, CDR2 FYNNEI. V was cut by 4 bases and J by 1 base, with 8 bases left in between. CDR3 size: 13 residues. This CDR3 is CASSAEASYEQYF. The CDR3 coding sequence is TGTGCCAGCAGTGCCGAGGCGTCCTACGAGCAGTACTTC.

The chain is built from TRBV25-1 and TRBJ2-7; D might be TRBD2 (5 bases). The germline V gene has CDR1 MGHDK and CDR2 SYGVNS. V was trimmed by 3 bases and J by 0 bases, leaving 12 bases between them. This CDR3 has 15 residues. For the CDR3, the DNA is TGTGCCAGCAGTGATCCCGGGATACACTCCTACGAGCAGTACTTC. Amino acid sequence: CASSDPGIHSYEQYF.

There are a few counts of this clone. The chain carries TRBV2 and TRBJ2-5; 8 nucleotides match TRBD2. The junction had 2 bases not matched to a gene; V was cut back by 1 base and J by 4 bases. This CDR3 is 14 amino acids long. Germline V gene data show CDR1 as SNHLY and CDR2 as FYNNEI. CDR3: CASSEGLAGETQYF. In DNA, the CDR3 is TGTGCCAGCAGTGAAGGGCTAGCGGGAGAGACCCAGTACTTC. The complete variable domain, with remaining parts taken from reference TRBV2 and TRBJ2-5, reads EPEVTQTPSHQVTQMGQEVILRCVPISNHLYFYWYRQILGQKVEFLVSFYNNEISEKSEIFDDQFSVERPDGSNFTLKIRSTKLEDSAMYFCASSEGLAGETQYFGPGTRLLVL.

The genes are TRBV9 and TRBJ2-1; TRBD2 matches 8 bases. The germline CDR1 and CDR2 sequences are SGDLS and YYNGEE. The V gene end was trimmed by 3 bases and the J gene end by 7 bases; junction bases not matched to a gene: 6. This CDR3 contains 14 residues. The CDR3 bases are TGTGCCAGCAGCGCCGGAGCGGGAGTAAATGAGCAGTTCTTC. Translated: CASSAGAGVNEQFF.

The rearrangement joins TRBV7-9 to TRBJ2-4; 10 positions match TRBD2. After removal of 6 bases from V and 6 bases from J, the junction contained 8 bases not matched to a gene. CDR1 and CDR2 from the germline V gene are SEHNR and FQNEAQ (reference sequence). This CDR3 region has 15 residues. CDR3 region: CASSSDSGRTNIQYF. In DNA form, the CDR3 reads TGTGCCAGCAGTTCCGATAGCGGGAGGACAAACATTCAGTACTTC.

This clone appeared a few times. This rearrangement joins TRBV18 to TRBJ2-7; 7 bases match TRBD1. The CDR3 loop spans 14 amino acids. Germline assignment: CDR1 KGHSH and CDR2 LQKENI. After removal of 5 bases from V and 1 base from J, the junction contained 5 bases not matched to a gene. The CDR3 DNA sequence: TGTGCCAGCTCAGCGGACAGGACGTCCTACGAGCAGTACTTC. Translation: CASSADRTSYEQYF. Combining the CDR3 with reference TRBV18 and TRBJ2-7 gives the whole variable domain NAGVMQNPRHLVRRRGQEARLRCSPMKGHSHVYWYRQLPEEGLKFMVYLQKENIIDESGMPKERFSAEFPKEGPSILRIQQVVRGDSAAYFCASSADRTSYEQYFGPGTRLTVT.

The sample holds a few counts of this clone. This chain links TRBV30 with TRBJ1-5, with D possibly matching TRBD1 (6 bases). Germline values: CDR1 GTSNPN, CDR2 SVGIG (reference sequence). V dropped 3 bases and J dropped 1 base, with 13 bases sitting between them. The CDR3 covers 15 residues. In DNA form, the CDR3 reads TGTGCCTGGAGGGATGGGGGCCGGAGCAATCAGCCCCAGCATTTT. Its protein product is CAWRDGGRSNQPQHF.

This clone was observed a handful of times. The CDR3 protein is CSVPGQTSGANVLTF. CDR3 in DNA: TGCAGCGTTCCGGGACAGACTTCTGGGGCCAACGTCCTGACTTTC. The rearrangement joins TRBV29-1 to TRBJ2-6, with 7 nucleotides matching TRBD1. V lost 5 bases to trimming and J lost 1 base; unmatched junction nucleotides: 5. The germline V gene encodes CDR1 SQVTM and CDR2 ANQGSEA. The CDR3 has 15 residues.

This clone was counted a few times. The chain joins TRBV5-1 to TRBJ2-5, with 7 positions matching TRBD1. CDR1 and CDR2 (germline): SGHRS, YFSETQ. The CDR3 contains 14 residues. V lost 3 bases, J lost 5 bases, and 7 bases stayed unmatched. In nucleotides, the CDR3 is TGCGCCAGCAGCTCCTCCTCGACAGGGGAGACCCAGTACTTC. Translated: CASSSSSTGETQYF.

This clone was detected only a few times. The V and J genes are TRBV7-8 and TRBJ1-2; unclear D gene. The CDR3 extends over 15 amino acids. The germline V and J ends were trimmed by 5 bases and 2 bases, with 15 bases remaining between them. CDR1 SGHVS and CDR2 FQNEAQ come from the germline V gene. Written as DNA, the CDR3 is TGTGCCAGCAGCCCCGGTTTCAGGAGGAACTATGGCTACACCTTC. It translates to CASSPGFRRNYGYTF.

This clone occurred a few times. CDR3 DNA: TGTGCCAGTAGTGAAGGGACTTTCCGCTACGAGCAGTACTTC. This gives the protein CASSEGTFRYEQYF. The V call is TRBV19, the J call TRBJ2-7, with D perhaps matching TRBD2 (6 bases). The CDR3 extends over 14 amino acids. The V gene's germline CDR1 is LNHDA and CDR2 SQIVND (reference sequence). Deletions cut 5 bases from V and 3 bases from J, with 14 bases between.

This clone was detected a few times. The CDR3 spells CATSTRQGVEKLFF. CDR3 DNA sequence: TGTGCCACCAGCACCCGACAGGGGGTTGAAAAACTGTTTTTT. The chain joins TRBV15 to TRBJ1-4; TRBD1 matches at 9 bases. Germline values: CDR1 LNHNV, CDR2 YYDKDF (reference sequence). There are 14 residues in the CDR3. V shed 4 bases and J 7 bases; nucleotides not matched to a gene: 4.

This chain joins TRBV5-1 and TRBJ2-1; TRBD2 matches 16 bases. Germline lookup yields CDR1 SGHRS and CDR2 YFSETQ. The J segment lost 5 bases and the V segment lost 1 base, leaving 3 bases of the junction unmatched. This CDR3 is built from 17 residues. CDR3 residues: CASSLWGLAGGNNEQFF. In DNA form, the CDR3 reads TGCGCCAGCAGCTTGTGGGGACTAGCGGGAGGGAACAATGAGCAGTTCTTC.

The chain has TRBV7-6 and TRBJ2-7; D ambiguous. The CDR3 spans 11 residues. In germline, CDR1 is SGHVS, CDR2 FNYEAQ. V was shortened by 3 bases and J by 2 bases, with 2 bases between the two germline ends. In DNA, the CDR3 is TGTGCCAGCAGCTTCACCTACGAGCAGTACTTC. It translates to CASSFTYEQYF.